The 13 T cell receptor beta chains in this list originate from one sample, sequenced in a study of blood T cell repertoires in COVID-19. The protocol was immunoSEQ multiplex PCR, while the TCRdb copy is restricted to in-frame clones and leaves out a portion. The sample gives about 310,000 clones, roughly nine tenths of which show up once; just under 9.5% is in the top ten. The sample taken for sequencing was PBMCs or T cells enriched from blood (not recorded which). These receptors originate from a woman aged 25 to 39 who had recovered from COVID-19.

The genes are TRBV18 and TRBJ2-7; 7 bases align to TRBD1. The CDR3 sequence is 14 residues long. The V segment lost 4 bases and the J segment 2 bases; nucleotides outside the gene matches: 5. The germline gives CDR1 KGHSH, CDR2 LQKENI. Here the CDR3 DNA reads TGTGCCAGCTCACGGCCGGGACAGCCCTACGAGCAGTACTTC. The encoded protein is CASSRPGQPYEQYF.

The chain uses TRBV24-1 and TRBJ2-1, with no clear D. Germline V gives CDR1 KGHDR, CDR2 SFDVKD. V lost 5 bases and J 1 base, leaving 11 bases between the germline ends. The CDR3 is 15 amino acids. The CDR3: CATSVPYASYNEQFF. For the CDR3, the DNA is TGTGCCACCAGTGTCCCCTACGCTTCCTACAATGAGCAGTTCTTC.

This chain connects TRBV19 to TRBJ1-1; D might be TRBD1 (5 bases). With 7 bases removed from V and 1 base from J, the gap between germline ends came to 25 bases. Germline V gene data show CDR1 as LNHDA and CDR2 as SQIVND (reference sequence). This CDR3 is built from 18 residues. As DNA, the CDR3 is TGTGCCAGTATTACCGGGGGGGGACCCTTAAATTGGAACACTGAAGCTTTCTTT. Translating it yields CASITGGGPLNWNTEAFF.

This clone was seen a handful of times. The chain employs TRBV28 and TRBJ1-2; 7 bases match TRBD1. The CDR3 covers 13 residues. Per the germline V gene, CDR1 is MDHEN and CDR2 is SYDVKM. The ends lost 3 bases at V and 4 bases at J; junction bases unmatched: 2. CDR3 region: CASSFGTAYGYTF. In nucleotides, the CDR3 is TGTGCCAGCAGTTTCGGGACAGCCTATGGCTACACCTTC.

The CDR3 loop is CATSRDRGLGQPQHF. Here the CDR3 DNA reads TGTGCCACCAGCAGAGACAGGGGATTGGGACAGCCCCAGCATTTT. The gene calls are TRBV15 and TRBJ1-5; possible D gene TRBD1, 6 bases. This CDR3 has 15 amino acids. V lost 0 bases and J lost 7, with 13 bases in between. The germline gives CDR1 LNHNV, CDR2 YYDKDF (reference sequence).

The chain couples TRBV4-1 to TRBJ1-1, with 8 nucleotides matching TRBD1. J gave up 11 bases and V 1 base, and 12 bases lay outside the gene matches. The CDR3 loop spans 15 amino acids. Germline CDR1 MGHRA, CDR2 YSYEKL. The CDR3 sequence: CASSQGAGGILGAFF. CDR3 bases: TGCGCCAGCAGCCAAGGGGCAGGGGGCATTTTAGGGGCTTTCTTT.

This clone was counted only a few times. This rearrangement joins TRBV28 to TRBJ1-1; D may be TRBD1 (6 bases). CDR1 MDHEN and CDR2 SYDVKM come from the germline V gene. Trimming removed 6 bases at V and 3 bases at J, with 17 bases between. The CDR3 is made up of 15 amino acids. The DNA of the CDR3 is TGTGCCAGCAGAAAACCAGGGAGGGGGGACACTGAAGCTTTCTTT. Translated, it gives CASRKPGRGDTEAFF.

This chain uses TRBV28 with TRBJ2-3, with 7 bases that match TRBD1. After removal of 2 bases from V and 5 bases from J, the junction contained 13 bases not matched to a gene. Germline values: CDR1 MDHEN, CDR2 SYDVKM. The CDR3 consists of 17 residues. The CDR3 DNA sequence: TGTGCCAGCAGTTTAGGCCGATGGAAGGGGGCAAAAGATACGCAGTATTTT. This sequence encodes CASSLGRWKGAKDTQYF.

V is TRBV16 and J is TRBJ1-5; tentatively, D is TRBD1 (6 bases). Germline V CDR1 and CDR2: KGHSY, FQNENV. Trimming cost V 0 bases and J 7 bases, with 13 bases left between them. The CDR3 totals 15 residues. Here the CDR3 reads CASSQSGDTYQPQHF. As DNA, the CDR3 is TGTGCCAGCAGCCAATCGGGGGACACATACCAGCCCCAGCATTTT.

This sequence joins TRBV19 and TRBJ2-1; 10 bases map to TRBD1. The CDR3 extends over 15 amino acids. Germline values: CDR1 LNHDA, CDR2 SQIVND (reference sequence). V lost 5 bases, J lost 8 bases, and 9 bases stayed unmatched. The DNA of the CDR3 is TGTGCCAGTAGTCCTCTCCCGGGACAGGGGTATGAGCAGTTCTTC. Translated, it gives CASSPLPGQGYEQFF.

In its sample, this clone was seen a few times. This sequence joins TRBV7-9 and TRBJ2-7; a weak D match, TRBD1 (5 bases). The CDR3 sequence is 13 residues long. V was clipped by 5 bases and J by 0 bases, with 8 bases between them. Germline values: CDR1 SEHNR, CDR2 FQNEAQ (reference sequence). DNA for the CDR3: TGTGCCAGCAGCCGAGACAGCTCCTACGAGCAGTACTTC. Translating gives CASSRDSSYEQYF.

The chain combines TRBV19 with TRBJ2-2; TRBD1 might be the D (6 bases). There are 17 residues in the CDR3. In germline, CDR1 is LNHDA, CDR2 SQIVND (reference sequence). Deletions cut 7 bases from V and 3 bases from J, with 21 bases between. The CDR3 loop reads CASKDYAGEEDTGELFF. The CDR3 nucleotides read TGTGCCAGTAAGGATTACGCAGGGGAAGAGGACACCGGGGAGCTGTTTTTT. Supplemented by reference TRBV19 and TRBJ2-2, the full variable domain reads DGGITQSPKYLFRKEGQNVTLSCEQNLNHDAMYWYRQDPGQGLRLIYYSQIVNDFQKGDIAEGYSVSREKKESFPLTVTSAQKNPTAFYLCASKDYAGEEDTGELFFGEGSRLTVL.

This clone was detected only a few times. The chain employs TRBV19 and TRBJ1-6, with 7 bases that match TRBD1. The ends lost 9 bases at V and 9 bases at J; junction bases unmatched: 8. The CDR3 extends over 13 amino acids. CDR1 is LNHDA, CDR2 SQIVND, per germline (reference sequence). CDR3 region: CASGDRDGSPLHF. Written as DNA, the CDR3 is TGTGCCAGCGGGGACAGAGATGGTTCACCCCTCCACTTT.